The 29 T cell receptor beta chains given below trace back to one sample, sequenced in a study of blood T cell repertoires in COVID-19. Profiling relied on immunoSEQ multiplex PCR, and the TCRdb table lists in-frame clones only, not all of them. The sample lists approximately 150,000 clones, about 86% seen once, with roughly 8% in the top ten. Sequencing was carried out using peripheral blood. Receptors were obtained from a woman in her 50s with active or convalescent COVID-19.

The chain employs TRBV5-4 and TRBJ1-1; TRBD1 might be the D (5 bases). The CDR3 loop spans 14 amino acids. V lost 2 bases to trimming and J lost 0 bases, with 8 bases between them. The germline V gene encodes CDR1 SGHNT and CDR2 YYREEE (reference sequence). This CDR3 reads CASSLRQMNTEAFF. CDR3 sequence (DNA): TGTGCCAGCAGCTTACGACAGATGAACACTGAAGCTTTCTTT.

This clone has just one count. The chain carries TRBV4-1 and TRBJ2-7; D might be TRBD2 (6 bases). Trimming left V 0 bases short and J 3 bases short, with 15 bases between. This CDR3 comprises 16 residues. The germline CDR1 and CDR2 sequences are MGHRA and YSYEKL. In nucleotides, the CDR3 is TGCGCCAGCAGCCAAGAAGGAGGGGTTGGAAACTACGAGCAGTACTTC. Residues: CASSQEGGVGNYEQYF.

V and J are TRBV4-1 and TRBJ2-3; 12 bases are a match to TRBD2. Germline CDR1 is MGHRA and CDR2 is YSYEKL. The CDR3 has 17 residues. The V gene end was trimmed by 0 bases and the J gene end by 9 bases; junction bases not matched to a gene: 10. The DNA for the CDR3 is TGCGCCAGCAGCCAAGATGAGGCTAGCGGGGGGGTAGGGACGCAGTATTTT. Its protein is CASSQDEASGGVGTQYF.

This clone came up once. The chain employs TRBV7-3 and TRBJ2-3; 12 nucleotides align to TRBD2. Germline-derived CDR1 and CDR2 are SGHTA and FQGTGA. The CDR3 length is 17 residues. The trim removed 3 bases at V and 4 bases at J, leaving 8 bases unmatched. The CDR3: CASSLAGLAGISDTQYF. Here the CDR3 DNA reads TGTGCCAGCAGCTTGGCCGGACTAGCGGGGATATCAGATACGCAGTATTTT.

V is TRBV19 and J is TRBJ2-7; 9 positions agree with TRBD2. The CDR3 is 14 residues long. Per the germline V gene, CDR1 is LNHDA and CDR2 is SQIVND (reference sequence). The V and J ends lost 5 bases and 5 bases, in that order; junction bases with no gene match: 7. The chain's CDR3 is CASSRPSGVNEQYF. The CDR3 DNA reads as TGTGCCAGTAGTCGCCCTAGCGGGGTGAACGAGCAGTACTTC.

V and J are TRBV19 and TRBJ1-6; 10 bases map to TRBD1. Germline values: CDR1 LNHDA, CDR2 SQIVND (reference sequence). This CDR3 has 14 amino acids. V shed 5 bases and J 7 bases; nucleotides not matched to a gene: 2. CDR3 DNA sequence: TGTGCCAGTAGTCCGGACAGGGGGAATTCACCCCTCCACTTT. Translating gives CASSPDRGNSPLHF. Full variable domain (missing parts from reference TRBV19 and TRBJ1-6): DGGITQSPKYLFRKEGQNVTLSCEQNLNHDAMYWYRQDPGQGLRLIYYSQIVNDFQKGDIAEGYSVSREKKESFPLTVTSAQKNPTAFYLCASSPDRGNSPLHFGNGTRLTVT.

This chain joins TRBV30 and TRBJ1-1; D not resolved. The V and J ends lost 2 bases and 1 base respectively, with 5 bases between them. This CDR3 spans 12 amino acids. Germline lookup yields CDR1 GTSNPN and CDR2 SVGIG (reference sequence). The CDR3 DNA reads as TGTGCCTGGAGTTACTCGAACACTGAAGCTTTCTTT. Translated, it gives CAWSYSNTEAFF.

J is TRBJ1-2 and V is TRBV28; D is unresolved. In germline, CDR1 is MDHEN, CDR2 SYDVKM. There are 13 residues in the CDR3. V lost 8 bases and J 7 bases, leaving 17 bases between the germline ends. CDR3 loop: CASLITPGAGYTF. CDR3 in DNA: TGTGCCAGCCTAATTACTCCGGGAGCTGGCTACACCTTC.

This clone was found once. The chain has TRBV12-3 or TRBV12-4 and TRBJ2-2; tentatively, D is TRBD1 (5 bases). The CDR3 extends over 13 amino acids. The CDR3 region has the DNA TGTGCAAATTACGGACAGAACACCGGGGAGCTGTTTTTT. Protein: CANYGQNTGELFF.

This clone was counted once. The chain couples TRBV19 to TRBJ1-5; 11 bases match TRBD1. Unmatched junction bases numbered 2, after V lost 6 bases and J lost 1 base. The germline CDR1 and CDR2 sequences are LNHDA and SQIVND (reference sequence). The CDR3 has 15 amino acids. The chain's CDR3 is CASRGDRGSNQPQHF. CDR3 coding DNA: TGTGCCAGTAGGGGGGACAGGGGGAGCAATCAGCCCCAGCATTTT.

J is TRBJ1-5 and V is TRBV7-2; D is ambiguous. The germline gives CDR1 SGHTA, CDR2 FQGNSA. Trimming took off 4 bases at V and 0 bases at J, with 16 bases between the two ends. The CDR3 contains 17 residues. The CDR3 DNA reads as TGTGCCAGCAGCTGGACGGGAGGACCTTATAGCAATCAGCCCCAGCATTTT. This translates into CASSWTGGPYSNQPQHF.

The CDR3 reads CASSLSSLMNTEAFF. CDR3 nucleotides: TGTGCCAGCAGTTTATCTAGCCTGATGAACACTGAAGCTTTCTTT. The chain carries TRBV6-5 and TRBJ1-1; D gene ambiguous. CDR3 length: 15 residues. From germline, CDR1 is MNHEY and CDR2 SVGAGI. V shed 4 bases and J shed 0 bases, with 12 bases lying between them.

The rearrangement links TRBV18 to TRBJ2-7; TRBD1 matches 8 bases. Germline CDR1 is KGHSH and CDR2 is LQKENI. The CDR3 extends over 15 amino acids. Trimming at V came to 3 bases and at J to 1 base, leaving 5 bases not matched to a gene. The CDR3 protein is CASSPRQGNSYEQYF. CDR3 coding DNA: TGTGCCAGCTCACCTCGACAGGGGAATTCCTACGAGCAGTACTTC.

The chain has TRBV7-2 and TRBJ2-2, with a tentative D call TRBD1 (5 bases). The CDR3 loop spans 15 amino acids. V shed 1 base and J shed 0 bases, with 6 bases lying between them. From germline, CDR1 is SGHTA and CDR2 FQGNSA. The DNA for the CDR3 is TGTGCCAGCAGCTTAGAGGGGACGAACACCGGGGAGCTGTTTTTT. Translating it yields CASSLEGTNTGELFF.

This sequence joins TRBV3-1 (or the pseudogene TRBV3-2) and TRBJ2-7; 8 nucleotides align to TRBD1. CDR3 length: 14 amino acids. V lost 1 base, J lost 7 bases, and 6 bases stayed unmatched. Germline V gene lookup returns CDR1 LGHDT and CDR2 YNNKEL (reference sequence). CDR3 sequence (DNA): TGTGCCAGCAGCCAAGCAGGGGGCATAGGGGAGCAGTACTTC. It specifies CASSQAGGIGEQYF.

This chain joins TRBV7-2 and TRBJ2-7, with D possibly matching TRBD2 (6 bases). The CDR3 sequence is 16 residues long. Germline V gene sequence: CDR1 SGHTA, CDR2 FQGNSA. Trimming shortened V by 5 bases and J by 1 base, and 18 bases separated the two germline ends. The CDR3 DNA is TGTGCCAGCAGCCCCGGAGGGCGGAGAGATTCCTACGAGCAGTACTTC. It specifies CASSPGGRRDSYEQYF.

The chain is built from TRBV10-3 and TRBJ1-6; tentatively, D is TRBD1 (5 bases). The V end was cut by 0 bases, the J end by 7 bases, with 16 bases between. The CDR3 totals 17 residues. From germline, CDR1 is ENHRY and CDR2 SYGVKD. CDR3 sequence (DNA): TGTGCCATCAGTGAGTCCATAACGGGGGAGGGGAATTCACCCCTCCACTTT. This translates into CAISESITGEGNSPLHF.

The chain has TRBV27 and TRBJ2-7; 8 bases are a match to TRBD2. Trimming at V came to 2 bases and at J to 3 bases, leaving 0 bases not matched to a gene. Looked up from germline, CDR1 is MNHEY and CDR2 is SMNVEV (reference sequence). The CDR3 runs 13 residues. Written as DNA, the CDR3 is TGTGCCAGCAGTTTAAGCGGGAGCTACGAGCAGTACTTC. The encoded protein is CASSLSGSYEQYF.

The rearrangement joins TRBV7-9 to TRBJ1-3; D uncertain. The CDR3 has 15 residues. Looked up from germline, CDR1 is SEHNR and CDR2 is FQNEAQ (reference sequence). V was pared by 0 bases and J by 0 bases, with 6 bases between. The CDR3 DNA follows: TGTGCCAGCAGCTTAGCTGGTAGCTCTGGAAACACCATATATTTT. Translation gives CASSLAGSSGNTIYF. The entire variable domain, with the rest obtained from reference TRBV7-9 and TRBJ1-3, is as follows: DTGVSQNPRHKITKRGQNVTFRCDPISEHNRLYWYRQTLGQGPEFLTYFQNEAQLEKSRLLSDRFSAERPKGSFSTLEIQRTEQGDSAMYLCASSLAGSSGNTIYFGEGSWLTVV.

The rearrangement uses TRBV7-9 and TRBJ1-1; no definite D call. Germline V gene data show CDR1 as SEHNR and CDR2 as FQNEAQ (reference sequence). The CDR3 has 14 amino acids. Trimming shortened V by 5 bases and J by 1 base, and 11 bases separated the two germline ends. The CDR3 bases are TGTGCCAGCAGCCCAGGCCGGGGGAACACTGAAGCTTTCTTT. This codes for CASSPGRGNTEAFF.

There are many counts of this clone. In DNA form, the CDR3 reads TGTGCCACCAGCAGAGCTAGCACAGATACGCAGTATTTT. Its protein product is CATSRASTDTQYF. The gene calls are TRBV15 and TRBJ2-3, with D uncertain. Trimming took 1 base from V and 0 from J, leaving 2 bases between them. The CDR3 is 13 residues long. The germline V gene has CDR1 LNHNV and CDR2 YYDKDF (reference sequence).

The rearrangement uses TRBV18 and TRBJ1-1; D ambiguous. There are 14 residues in the CDR3. Germline assignment: CDR1 KGHSH and CDR2 LQKENI. V was shortened by 6 bases and J by 1 base, with 12 bases between the two germline ends. CDR3 in DNA: TGTGCCAGCTCGGAGGACGACAAGAACACTGAAGCTTTCTTT. It translates to CASSEDDKNTEAFF. Variable domain in full (rest from reference TRBV18 and TRBJ1-1): NAGVMQNPRHLVRRRGQEARLRCSPMKGHSHVYWYRQLPEEGLKFMVYLQKENIIDESGMPKERFSAEFPKEGPSILRIQQVVRGDSAAYFCASSEDDKNTEAFFGQGTRLTVV.

The chain's CDR3 is CASSYQGADEKLFF. For the CDR3, the DNA is TGTGCCAGCAGTTACCAGGGGGCCGATGAAAAACTGTTTTTT. The chain uses TRBV7-9 and TRBJ1-4; 8 bases match TRBD1. The germline CDR1 and CDR2 sequences are SEHNR and FQNEAQ (reference sequence). This CDR3 has 14 residues. V lost 6 bases, J lost 6 bases, and 6 bases stayed unmatched.

The count of this clone is one. This CDR3 is CASSYGQDAGWTEAFF. CDR3 sequence (DNA): TGTGCCAGCAGTTACGGGCAGGACGCGGGATGGACTGAAGCTTTCTTT. The gene calls are TRBV6-2 or TRBV6-3 and TRBJ1-1, with no clear D. Trimming took 2 bases from V and 5 from J, leaving 18 bases between them. Germline V gives CDR1 MNHEY, CDR2 SVGEGT. The CDR3 length is 16 residues.

CDR3 amino acids: CASSPETGGGSDEQYF. As DNA, the CDR3 is TGTGCCAGCAGCCCTGAAACAGGGGGCGGCTCGGACGAGCAGTACTTC. The chain couples TRBV7-2 to TRBJ2-7, with 9 bases identical to TRBD1. The CDR3 runs to 16 residues. The V segment lost 5 bases and the J segment 5 bases; nucleotides outside the gene matches: 13. From germline, CDR1 is SGHTA and CDR2 FQGNSA.

This clone has a handful of counts. V is TRBV4-1 and J is TRBJ2-7; D possibly corresponds to TRBD1 (6 bases). This CDR3 is built from 13 residues. V lost 5 bases to trimming and J lost 3 bases, with 11 bases between them. From germline, CDR1 is MGHRA and CDR2 YSYEKL. The CDR3 DNA reads TGCGCCAGCAGCGAGGACAGAGGCTACGAGCAGTACTTC. Protein product: CASSEDRGYEQYF.

This clone appeared a few times. V usage is TRBV11-2 and J usage is TRBJ1-4; 7 positions agree with TRBD1. Trimming cost V 1 base and J 8 bases; bases outside gene matches: 10. The V gene's germline CDR1 is SGHAT and CDR2 FQNNGV. The CDR3 totals 16 residues. The CDR3, as DNA: TGTGCCAGCAGCTTAGGGAGGGGGCGCGTTATAGAAAAACTGTTTTTT. Translated, it gives CASSLGRGRVIEKLFF.

The V call is TRBV5-1, the J call TRBJ1-1; no clear D gene. With 0 bases removed from V and 0 bases from J, the gap between germline ends came to 6 bases. Germline-derived CDR1 and CDR2 are SGHRS and YFSETQ. The CDR3 contains 14 residues. The CDR3: CASSLGPVNTEAFF. DNA for the CDR3: TGCGCCAGCAGCTTGGGTCCGGTGAACACTGAAGCTTTCTTT.

Of note for this clone: The junction differs from germline at one of its ends, possibly a read error. This chain joins TRBV6-5 and TRBJ1-2, with D hard to call. Germline V gene sequence: CDR1 MNHEY, CDR2 SVGAGI. The CDR3 is made up of 14 amino acids. The CDR3 is CASSDSTDNYGYTF. The CDR3 DNA is TGTGCCAGCAGTGACTCAACAGACAACTATGGCTACACCTTC.